A single sample is the source of the 5 T cell receptor beta chains below, sequenced in a study of T cells in Graves' hyperthyroidism and ophthalmopathy (dated by TCRdb to 2018 to 2020). The method was multiplex PCR. Sequenced using an Illumina HiSeq 2000. Amplification of TCR beta CDR3 regions was carried out from RNA transcripts. For the first round of RT-PCR on the TCR CDR3, the HTBI primer set was used together with the Qiagen OneStep RT-PCR kit. TCRdb handled the public reads itself, with Q25 trimming in fastp and clone calling in MiXCR, and kept productive beta chains. Records with the same CDR3 protein are collapsed into one entry carrying the most frequent genes and DNA. The sample has hundreds of thousands of distinct CDR3 sequences on record, about 20% of them singletons. Together, the top ten hold 30% to 40% of the sample. The sequencing sample was made of blood. The source of these receptors is a man aged 30-40 years with Graves' ophthalmopathy.

This clonotype was found many times. V gene TRBV10-3 combines with J gene TRBJ1-1; no clear D. Germline CDR1 ENHRY, CDR2 SYGVKD. V was cut by 6 bases and J by 3 bases, with 11 bases left in between. This CDR3 spans 13 amino acids. The CDR3 loop reads CAISPLGDTEAFF. Here the CDR3 DNA reads TGTGCCATCAGCCCCCTTGGGGACACTGAAGCTTTCTTT.

This clonotype was detected a few times. The chain employs TRBV28 and TRBJ1-5; D is possibly TRBD1 (6 bases). V dropped 6 bases and J dropped 1 base, with 16 bases sitting between them. Germline CDR1 is MDHEN and CDR2 is SYDVKM. CDR3 length: 16 amino acids. The CDR3 DNA reads as TGTGCCAGCAGCCGCTCTGACAGGCCCAGCAATCAGCCCCAGCATTTT. Its protein product is CASSRSDRPSNQPQHF.

This sequence joins TRBV5-1 and TRBJ1-2; D is unresolved. Germline V CDR1 and CDR2: SGHRS, YFSETQ. V was clipped by 2 bases and J by 3 bases, with 8 bases between them. The CDR3 has 13 residues. CDR3 sequence: CASSFGVDYGYTF. CDR3 coding DNA: TGCGCCAGCAGCTTTGGTGTCGACTATGGCTACACCTTC.

The V and J genes are TRBV29-1 and TRBJ2-7; possible D gene TRBD1, 5 bases. The CDR3 is 10 amino acids. The V end lost 4 bases, the J end lost 5 bases, and 6 bases lay between the germline ends. In germline, CDR1 is SQVTM, CDR2 ANQGSEA. Here the CDR3 DNA reads TGCAGCGTTGGGACAAACGAGCAGTACTTC. Translation: CSVGTNEQYF.

The chain joins TRBV12-3 or TRBV12-4 to TRBJ2-3, with D possibly being TRBD1 or TRBD2 (5 bases each). V lost 5 bases, J lost 14 bases, and 14 bases lay in between. The CDR3 extends over 11 amino acids. The CDR3 bases are TGTGCCAGCAGTGGGACCCCCTCTCGGTATTTT. This translates into CASSGTPSRYF.